A selection of T cell receptor beta chains follows, all from one sample in a study of T cells after yellow fever vaccination. One entry per CDR3 protein results from TCRdb running MiXCR on the 5' RACE reads. The sample consists of some 420,000 distinct CDR3 sequences, around 20% of them appearing once. The sequencing used PBMCs, collected before the yellow fever booster vaccination. These receptors came from a man younger than 35 who received the YFV17D yellow fever vaccine. CDR3s include the opening cysteine and the closing phenylalanine or tryptophan. Each record gives: J gene, V gene, D gene, clone size, CDR3 protein, CDR3 DNA. D genes are given only for firm matches. Clone size is stated in some rows and not others, as once, few, many or a class when expanded.

j_gene: TRBJ1-1; v_gene: TRBV5-1; d_gene: TRBD1; abundance: NA; CDR3aa: CASSTGQGGGTEAFF; CDR3nt: TGCGCCAGCAGCACGGGACAGGGAGGAGGCACTGAAGCTTTCTTT
j_gene: TRBJ1-3; v_gene: TRBV7-6; d_gene: TRBD1; abundance: NA; CDR3aa: CASSRIGDSSGNTIYF; CDR3nt: TGTGCCAGCAGCCGTATCGGGGACAGCTCTGGAAACACCATATATTTT
j_gene: TRBJ1-4; v_gene: TRBV18; d_gene: TRBD1; abundance: few; CDR3aa: CASSPRNWDRVSNEKLFF; CDR3nt: TGTGCCAGCTCACCAAGAAATTGGGACAGGGTCTCTAATGAAAAACTGTTTTTT
j_gene: TRBJ2-1; v_gene: TRBV10-3; d_gene: TRBD2; abundance: many; CDR3aa: CAISVAGGPNEQFF; CDR3nt: TGTGCCATCAGTGTCGCGGGGGGGCCTAATGAGCAGTTCTTC
j_gene: TRBJ2-2; v_gene: TRBV7-6; d_gene: NA; abundance: few; CDR3aa: CASSLAGGTENTGELFF; CDR3nt: TGTGCCAGCAGCTTAGCCGGAGGGACCGAGAACACCGGGGAGCTGTTTTTT
j_gene: TRBJ1-1; v_gene: TRBV10-3; d_gene: TRBD1; abundance: NA; CDR3aa: CAISELPGTVREVHTEAFF; CDR3nt: TGTGCCATCAGTGAGTTGCCCGGGACAGTGAGGGAAGTACACACTGAAGCTTTCTTT
j_gene: TRBJ2-1; v_gene: TRBV4-3; d_gene: NA; abundance: few; CDR3aa: CASSQLEPGRTYNEQFF; CDR3nt: TGCGCCAGCAGCCAATTAGAGCCGGGACGGACCTACAATGAGCAGTTCTTC
j_gene: TRBJ2-4; v_gene: TRBV28; d_gene: TRBD2; abundance: many; CDR3aa: CASRKAGGSDIQYF; CDR3nt: TGTGCCAGCAGGAAAGCGGGGGGATCGGACATTCAGTACTTC
j_gene: TRBJ1-2; v_gene: TRBV7-2; d_gene: NA; abundance: few; CDR3aa: CASTRVNLDYGYTF; CDR3nt: TGTGCCAGCACCCGAGTGAACCTGGACTATGGCTACACCTTC
j_gene: TRBJ2-3; v_gene: TRBV24-1; d_gene: NA; abundance: NA; CDR3aa: CATSEWRLGADTQYF; CDR3nt: TGTGCCACCAGTGAATGGCGATTGGGGGCAGATACGCAGTATTTT
j_gene: TRBJ2-7; v_gene: TRBV6-6; d_gene: TRBD1; abundance: few; CDR3aa: CASGRGRIDEQYF; CDR3nt: TGTGCCAGCGGAAGGGGGCGAATCGACGAGCAGTACTTC
j_gene: TRBJ1-3; v_gene: TRBV5-1; d_gene: NA; abundance: few; CDR3aa: CASSEGSDGNTIYF; CDR3nt: TGCGCCAGCAGCGAAGGGTCCGACGGAAACACCATATATTTT
j_gene: TRBJ1-6; v_gene: TRBV5-6; d_gene: NA; abundance: NA; CDR3aa: CASSLRVNSPLHF; CDR3nt: TGTGCCAGCAGCTTGCGGGTTAATTCACCCCTCCACTTT
j_gene: TRBJ1-1; v_gene: TRBV20-1; d_gene: TRBD1; abundance: few; CDR3aa: CSARGTGSHTEAFF; CDR3nt: TGCAGTGCGAGGGGGACAGGGAGCCACACTGAAGCTTTCTTT
j_gene: TRBJ2-1; v_gene: TRBV5-6; d_gene: NA; abundance: few; CDR3aa: CASSRDIRRDEQFF; CDR3nt: TGTGCCAGCAGCCGAGACATCCGGAGGGATGAGCAGTTCTTC
j_gene: TRBJ1-1; v_gene: TRBV9; d_gene: NA; abundance: NA; CDR3aa: CASSPPRRNTEAFF; CDR3nt: TGTGCCAGCAGCCCGCCGCGGCGGAACACTGAAGCTTTCTTT
j_gene: TRBJ2-5; v_gene: TRBV13; d_gene: NA; abundance: NA; CDR3aa: CASSDSGTETQYF; CDR3nt: TGTGCCAGCAGCGACAGTGGGACCGAGACCCAGTACTTC
j_gene: TRBJ2-3; v_gene: TRBV12-3/TRBV12-4; d_gene: NA; abundance: few; CDR3aa: CASSSAGSTDTQYF; CDR3nt: TGTGCCAGCAGTTCTGCCGGGAGCACAGATACGCAGTATTTT
j_gene: TRBJ1-2; v_gene: TRBV6-5; d_gene: NA; abundance: NA; CDR3aa: CASSYGAGLYGYTF; CDR3nt: TGTGCCAGCAGTTATGGGGCCGGCCTCTATGGCTACACCTTC
j_gene: TRBJ2-1; v_gene: TRBV6-5; d_gene: NA; abundance: NA; CDR3aa: CASSPAGPPDNEQFF; CDR3nt: TGTGCCAGCAGCCCCGCGGGCCCCCCGGACAATGAGCAGTTCTTC
j_gene: TRBJ2-7; v_gene: TRBV5-1; d_gene: NA; abundance: few; CDR3aa: CASKVGGLLAYEQYF; CDR3nt: TGCGCCAGCAAAGTGGGAGGACTCCTGGCCTACGAGCAGTACTTC
j_gene: TRBJ2-7; v_gene: TRBV6-6; d_gene: NA; abundance: NA; CDR3aa: CASSLPVKSEHRAYEQYF; CDR3nt: TGTGCCAGCAGCTTACCTGTAAAAAGCGAACACAGAGCCTACGAGCAGTACTTC
j_gene: TRBJ1-2; v_gene: TRBV5-1; d_gene: NA; abundance: NA; CDR3aa: CASSSTGVPNYGYTF; CDR3nt: TGCGCCAGCAGCTCAACGGGGGTGCCTAACTATGGCTACACCTTC
j_gene: TRBJ2-7; v_gene: TRBV7-2; d_gene: TRBD1; abundance: few; CDR3aa: CASSLSIGDRGYEQYF; CDR3nt: TGTGCCAGCAGCTTAAGTATTGGGGACAGGGGCTACGAGCAGTACTTC
j_gene: TRBJ2-7; v_gene: TRBV20-1; d_gene: NA; abundance: few; CDR3aa: CSAMMTDSSYEQYF; CDR3nt: TGCAGTGCTATGATGACGGACAGCTCCTACGAGCAGTACTTC
j_gene: TRBJ2-3; v_gene: TRBV12-3/TRBV12-4; d_gene: TRBD2; abundance: NA; CDR3aa: CASSLAGHATQYF; CDR3nt: TGTGCCAGCAGTCTAGCGGGCCATGCTACGCAGTATTTT
j_gene: TRBJ1-1; v_gene: TRBV6-1; d_gene: NA; abundance: NA; CDR3aa: CASSESPAVAEAFF; CDR3nt: TGTGCCAGCAGTGAATCTCCCGCGGTTGCTGAAGCTTTCTTT
j_gene: TRBJ1-6; v_gene: TRBV30; d_gene: NA; abundance: NA; CDR3aa: CAWSGEGVDSPLHF; CDR3nt: TGTGCCTGGAGTGGAGAAGGGGTCGATTCACCCCTCCACTTT
j_gene: TRBJ1-1; v_gene: TRBV19; d_gene: NA; abundance: NA; CDR3aa: CATYGYLDTEAFF; CDR3nt: TGTGCCACTTACGGGTACTTGGACACTGAAGCTTTCTTT
j_gene: TRBJ2-2; v_gene: TRBV27; d_gene: NA; abundance: NA; CDR3aa: CASSFAGSTGELFF; CDR3nt: TGTGCCAGCAGTTTCGCAGGGTCCACCGGGGAGCTGTTTTTT
j_gene: TRBJ1-1; v_gene: TRBV7-3; d_gene: NA; abundance: NA; CDR3aa: CASSSQGSNTEAFF; CDR3nt: TGTGCCAGCAGCTCTCAGGGGTCGAACACTGAAGCTTTCTTT
j_gene: TRBJ2-3; v_gene: TRBV5-6; d_gene: TRBD1; abundance: NA; CDR3aa: CASTRTGGVDTQYF; CDR3nt: TGTGCCAGCACCCGGACAGGGGGCGTAGATACGCAGTATTTT
j_gene: TRBJ1-2; v_gene: TRBV5-1; d_gene: NA; abundance: NA; CDR3aa: CASSPSSGNYGYTF; CDR3nt: TGCGCCAGCAGCCCCTCTTCAGGGAACTATGGCTACACCTTC
j_gene: TRBJ1-2; v_gene: TRBV18; d_gene: NA; abundance: few; CDR3aa: CASSPTGTDYGYTF; CDR3nt: TGTGCCAGCTCACCGACTGGGACTGACTATGGCTACACCTTC
j_gene: TRBJ2-3; v_gene: TRBV7-9; d_gene: TRBD2; abundance: few; CDR3aa: CASRLASAGTATDTQYF; CDR3nt: TGTGCCAGCAGGCTCGCCTCAGCGGGGACTGCCACAGATACGCAGTATTTT
j_gene: TRBJ2-3; v_gene: TRBV4-1; d_gene: NA; abundance: NA; CDR3aa: CASSQATLLVSTDTQYF; CDR3nt: TGCGCCAGCAGCCAAGCAACATTACTAGTTAGCACAGATACGCAGTATTTT
j_gene: TRBJ1-1; v_gene: TRBV7-2; d_gene: NA; abundance: NA; CDR3aa: CASSPRDTREAFF; CDR3nt: TGTGCCAGCAGCCCCCGGGACACGAGAGAAGCTTTCTTT
j_gene: TRBJ2-3; v_gene: TRBV5-1; d_gene: TRBD1; abundance: few; CDR3aa: CASRDRATDTQYF; CDR3nt: TGCGCCAGCAGGGACAGGGCCACAGATACGCAGTATTTT